Below are 7 T cell receptor beta chains sequenced from a single sample in a study of chemoradiotherapy in HPV16-positive cancers. Generated by immunoSEQ multiplex PCR, the TCRdb table keeps only in-frame clones and is missing some. The table lists approximately 52,000 clones, 90% of them singletons. This specimen was blood, taken from a patient who underwent chemoradiotherapy. Receptors originate from a human donor with HPV-associated anogenital cancer.

A few counts support this clone. This chain links TRBV21-1 with TRBJ1-1; the D call in the table, TRBD1, was not verified against the DNA. TRBV21-1 is deemed a pseudogene. There are 15 residues in the CDR3. The chain's CDR3 is CASSPLRDINTEAFF. The CDR3 coding sequence is TGTGCCAGCAGCCCCCTGAGGGACATCAACACTGAAGCTTTCTTT.

The chain combines TRBV30 with TRBJ2-2; TRBD2 matches 11 bases. Trimming took 0 bases from V and 7 from J; bases not matched to a gene: 7. Germline loops: CDR1 GTSNPN, CDR2 SVGIG (reference sequence). The CDR3 is 16 amino acids. The chain's CDR3 is CAWSVRLAGRGGELFF. The CDR3, as DNA: TGTGCCTGGAGTGTACGACTAGCGGGGAGGGGCGGGGAGCTGTTTTTT.

This clone was seen only once. This chain connects TRBV30 to TRBJ1-5; TRBD1 matches 7 bases. The CDR3 has 13 residues. Germline V gene data show CDR1 as GTSNPN and CDR2 as SVGIG (reference sequence). The junction had 5 bases not matched to a gene; V was cut back by 6 bases and J by 3 bases. As DNA, the CDR3 is TGTGCCTGCCGGGACAGCTACAATCAGCCCCAGCATTTT. Encoded protein: CACRDSYNQPQHF.

V is TRBV29-1 and J is TRBJ1-1, with 7 bases matching TRBD1. The CDR3 runs to 11 residues. Germline V gene data show CDR1 as SQVTM and CDR2 as ANQGSEA. The trim removed 7 bases at V and 11 bases at J, leaving 10 bases unmatched. In nucleotides, the CDR3 is TGCAGCGGGAAGGGGGCAGGAGGCGCTTTCTTT. It codes for CSGKGAGGAFF.

The CDR3 is CASSLDRAYEQYF. The CDR3 coding sequence is TGCGCCAGCAGCTTGGACCGAGCCTACGAGCAGTACTTC. The rearrangement joins TRBV5-1 to TRBJ2-7; no clear D. The CDR3 runs 13 residues. V was trimmed by 0 bases and J by 2 bases, leaving 6 bases between them. Germline loops: CDR1 SGHRS, CDR2 YFSETQ.

The chain employs TRBV29-1 and TRBJ1-6, with D possibly being TRBD1 (5 bases). The germline gives CDR1 SQVTM, CDR2 ANQGSEA. This CDR3 spans 13 amino acids. V lost 4 bases to trimming and J lost 8 bases, with 12 bases between them. CDR3 nucleotides: TGCAGCGTTGGGGGGGGGAACGATTCACCCCTCCACTTT. This translates into CSVGGGNDSPLHF.

The chain is built from TRBV29-1 and TRBJ1-4, with 7 bases aligning to TRBD1. V shed 4 bases and J 8 bases; nucleotides not matched to a gene: 4. Per germline, CDR1 SQVTM and CDR2 ANQGSEA. This CDR3 has 12 amino acids. The CDR3 here is CSVGGTVEKLFF. The CDR3, as DNA: TGCAGCGTTGGGGGGACAGTCGAAAAACTGTTTTTT.